This is a list of T cell receptor beta chains from one sample in a study of blood T cell repertoires in COVID-19. Generated by immunoSEQ multiplex PCR, the TCRdb table keeps only in-frame clones and is missing some. In the table there are about 430,000 clones, more than 75% of which are singletons. Sequenced input: PBMCs or T cells enriched from blood (not recorded which). All receptors derive from a woman aged 30 to 39 with acute COVID-19. Both conserved end residues are trimmed from each CDR3. D genes are given only for firm matches. The size entry is marked missing in some rows and otherwise reads once, few, many or a size class.

clone_size	v_call	d_call	cdr3_aa
-	TRBV18	TRBD2	ASSPQPAGYYNEQF
-	TRBV15	TRBD1	ATSREDRGYGYT
-	TRBV9	TRBD1	ASSAPKGDRGYEQY
-	TRBV12-5	-	ASGPTTNTEAF
-	TRBV7-8	-	ASSLGPYYSGNTIY
-	TRBV6-2/TRBV6-3	TRBD1	ASSYVSDRAGNYGYT
-	TRBV9	TRBD1	ASSKRQGGTEAF
-	TRBV11-2	TRBD1	ASSADSGTVNTEAF
few	TRBV5-4	-	ASKQGNSPLH
-	TRBV29-1	TRBD1	SVPLDGQGIDTQY
-	TRBV7-2	-	ASSLRHQNYGYT
-	TRBV5-1	TRBD1	ASSRTGLDEKLF
-	TRBV7-2	TRBD2	ASSPWTSRINEQF
-	TRBV3-1/TRBV3-2	-	ASSPELGQETQY
-	TRBV10-3	-	AIEGGGGKGYT
few	TRBV24-1	TRBD2	ATSDTSSGAPQY
-	TRBV6-2/TRBV6-3	-	ASSELGYEQY
-	TRBV5-5	TRBD1	ASSPGQGPSAQH
-	TRBV24-1	-	ATSVRTATGAQY
-	TRBV4-3	-	ASSQEWARAYEQY
once	TRBV7-9	TRBD1	ASSDTDRVAYNEQF
few	TRBV2	-	ASSDQGIDEQF
once	TRBV3-1/TRBV3-2	TRBD1	ASSPYEGRRQGGDYGYT
-	TRBV4-1	-	ASSQGEGSGANVLT
-	TRBV5-6	TRBD1	ASSSPDRGNEQY
-	TRBV6-5	TRBD1	ASHTGQGTDTQY
-	TRBV27	TRBD1	ASSSFRGNRGFYEQY
-	TRBV27	-	ASSLGTSYEQY
-	TRBV30	TRBD1	AWSGTGRRTGELF
-	TRBV3-1/TRBV3-2	TRBD2	ASSSTPLAGVYNEQF
-	TRBV19	TRBD1	ASSIDPDRLDTGELF
once	TRBV9	-	ASSVERGNGYT